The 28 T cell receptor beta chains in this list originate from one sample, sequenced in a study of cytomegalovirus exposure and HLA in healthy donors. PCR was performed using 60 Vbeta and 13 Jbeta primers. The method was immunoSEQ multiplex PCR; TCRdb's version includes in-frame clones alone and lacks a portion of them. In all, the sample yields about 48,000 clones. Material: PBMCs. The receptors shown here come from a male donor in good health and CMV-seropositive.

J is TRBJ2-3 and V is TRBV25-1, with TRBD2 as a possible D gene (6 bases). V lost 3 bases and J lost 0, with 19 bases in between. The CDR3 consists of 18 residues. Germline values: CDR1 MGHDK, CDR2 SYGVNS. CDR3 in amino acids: CASSDPLGRSTSTDTQYF. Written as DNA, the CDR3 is TGTGCCAGCAGTGATCCTCTGGGGAGGTCAACTAGCACAGATACGCAGTATTTT.

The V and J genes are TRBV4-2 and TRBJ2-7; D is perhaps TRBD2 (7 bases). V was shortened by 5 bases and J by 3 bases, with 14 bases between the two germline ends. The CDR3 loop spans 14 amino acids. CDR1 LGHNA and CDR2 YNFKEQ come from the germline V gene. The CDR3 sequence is CASSEGGLLYEQYF. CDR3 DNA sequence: TGTGCCAGCAGCGAGGGGGGGCTACTCTACGAGCAGTACTTC.

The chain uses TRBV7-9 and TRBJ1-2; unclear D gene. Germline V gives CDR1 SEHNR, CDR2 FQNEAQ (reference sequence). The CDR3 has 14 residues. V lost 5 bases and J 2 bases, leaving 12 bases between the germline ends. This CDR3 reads CASSPLNWNYGYTF. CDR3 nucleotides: TGTGCCAGCAGCCCCCTCAACTGGAACTATGGCTACACCTTC.

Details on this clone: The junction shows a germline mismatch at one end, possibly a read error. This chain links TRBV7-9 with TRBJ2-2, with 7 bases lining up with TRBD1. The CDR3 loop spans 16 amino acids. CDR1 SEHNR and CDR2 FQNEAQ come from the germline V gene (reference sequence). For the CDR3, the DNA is TGTGCCAGCAGCGTAGCCGGGACAGTTAACACCGGGGAGCTGTTTTTT. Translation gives CASSVAGTVNTGELFF.

The CDR3 here is CASSFAGGWQETQYF. DNA for the CDR3: TGTGCCAGCAGCTTCGCGGGGGGGTGGCAAGAGACCCAGTACTTC. The genes are TRBV7-2 and TRBJ2-5; 9 bases align to TRBD2. Looked up from germline, CDR1 is SGHTA and CDR2 is FQGNSA. There are 15 residues in the CDR3. V was clipped by 3 bases and J by 2 bases; unmatched bases: 4.

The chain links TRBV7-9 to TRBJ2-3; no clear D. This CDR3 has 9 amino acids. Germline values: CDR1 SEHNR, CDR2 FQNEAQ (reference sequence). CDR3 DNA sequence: TGTGAGACGGGTGATACGCAGTATTTT. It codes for CETGDTQYF.

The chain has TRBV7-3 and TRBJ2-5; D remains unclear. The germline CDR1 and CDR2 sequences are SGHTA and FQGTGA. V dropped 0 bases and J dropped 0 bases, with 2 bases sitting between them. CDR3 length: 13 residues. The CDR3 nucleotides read TGTGCCAGCAGCTTAACCTACCAAGAGACCCAGTACTTC. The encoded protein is CASSLTYQETQYF.

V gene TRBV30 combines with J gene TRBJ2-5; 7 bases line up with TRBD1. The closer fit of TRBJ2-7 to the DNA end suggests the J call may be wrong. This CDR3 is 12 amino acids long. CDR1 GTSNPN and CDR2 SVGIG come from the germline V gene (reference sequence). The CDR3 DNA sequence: TGTGCCTGGGACTCGGACAGGCGCGAGCAGTACTTC. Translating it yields CAWDSDRREQYF.

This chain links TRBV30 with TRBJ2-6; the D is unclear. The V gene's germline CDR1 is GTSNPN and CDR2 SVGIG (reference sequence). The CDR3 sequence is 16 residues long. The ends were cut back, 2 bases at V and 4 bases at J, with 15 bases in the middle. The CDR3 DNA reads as TGTGCCTGGAGTAGGCAGGCAGGCCGGGGGGCCAACGTCCTGACTTTC. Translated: CAWSRQAGRGANVLTF.

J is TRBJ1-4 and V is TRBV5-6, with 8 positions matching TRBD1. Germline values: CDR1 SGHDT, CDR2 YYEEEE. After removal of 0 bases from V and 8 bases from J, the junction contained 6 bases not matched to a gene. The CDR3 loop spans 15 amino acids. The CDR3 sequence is CASSLETGVGEKLFF. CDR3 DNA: TGTGCCAGCAGCTTGGAGACAGGGGTAGGGGAAAAACTGTTTTTT.

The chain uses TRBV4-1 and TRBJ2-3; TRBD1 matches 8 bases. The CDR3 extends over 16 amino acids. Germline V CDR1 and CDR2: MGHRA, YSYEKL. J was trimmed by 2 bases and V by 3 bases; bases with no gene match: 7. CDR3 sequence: CASSHLTGADTDTQYF. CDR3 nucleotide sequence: TGCGCCAGCAGCCATTTGACAGGGGCAGACACAGATACGCAGTATTTT.

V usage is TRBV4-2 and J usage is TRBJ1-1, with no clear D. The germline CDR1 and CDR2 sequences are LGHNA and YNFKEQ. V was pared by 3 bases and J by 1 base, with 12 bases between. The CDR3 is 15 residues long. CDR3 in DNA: TGTGCCAGCAGCCATTGGGAGGTTGAGAACACTGAAGCTTTCTTT. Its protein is CASSHWEVENTEAFF.

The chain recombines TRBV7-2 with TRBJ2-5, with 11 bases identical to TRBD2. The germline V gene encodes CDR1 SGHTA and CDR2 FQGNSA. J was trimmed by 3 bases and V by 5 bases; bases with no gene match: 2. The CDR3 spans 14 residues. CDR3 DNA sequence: TGTGCCAGCAGCCCGGGACTAGCGGAAGAGACCCAGTACTTC. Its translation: CASSPGLAEETQYF.

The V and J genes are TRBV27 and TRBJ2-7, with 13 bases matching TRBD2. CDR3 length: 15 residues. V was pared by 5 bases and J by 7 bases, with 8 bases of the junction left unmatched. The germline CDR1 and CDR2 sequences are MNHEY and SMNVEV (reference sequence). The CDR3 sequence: CASSPATSGGTEQYF. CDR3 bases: TGTGCCAGCAGTCCCGCGACTAGCGGGGGGACTGAGCAGTACTTC.

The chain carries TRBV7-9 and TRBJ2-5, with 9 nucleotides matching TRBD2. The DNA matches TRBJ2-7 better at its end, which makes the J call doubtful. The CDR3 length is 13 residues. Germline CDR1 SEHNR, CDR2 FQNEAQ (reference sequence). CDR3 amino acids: CASSIAGGNEQYF. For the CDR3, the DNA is TGTGCCAGCAGCATTGCGGGGGGGAACGAGCAGTACTTC.

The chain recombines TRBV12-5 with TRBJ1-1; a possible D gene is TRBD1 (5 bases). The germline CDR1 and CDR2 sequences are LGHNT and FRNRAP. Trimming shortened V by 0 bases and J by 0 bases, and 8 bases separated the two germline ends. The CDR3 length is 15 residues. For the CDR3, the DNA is TGTGCTAGTGGTTTGGTGGACACCATGAACACTGAAGCTTTCTTT. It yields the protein CASGLVDTMNTEAFF.

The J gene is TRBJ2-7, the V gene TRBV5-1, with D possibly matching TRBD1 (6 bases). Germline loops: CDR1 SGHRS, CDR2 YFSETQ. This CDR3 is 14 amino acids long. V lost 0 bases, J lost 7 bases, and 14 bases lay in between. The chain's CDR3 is CASSLGAGVGEQYF. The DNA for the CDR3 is TGCGCCAGCAGCTTGGGGGCAGGGGTCGGAGAGCAGTACTTC.

CDR3 DNA sequence: TGTGCCAGCAGCCGAACGGGACAGGGTGAAAAACTGTTTTTT. Translated: CASSRTGQGEKLFF. V usage is TRBV7-2 and J usage is TRBJ1-4; 9 bases are a match to TRBD1. Trimming took 5 bases from V and 7 from J; bases not matched to a gene: 5. Germline lookup yields CDR1 SGHTA and CDR2 FQGNSA. The CDR3 totals 14 residues.

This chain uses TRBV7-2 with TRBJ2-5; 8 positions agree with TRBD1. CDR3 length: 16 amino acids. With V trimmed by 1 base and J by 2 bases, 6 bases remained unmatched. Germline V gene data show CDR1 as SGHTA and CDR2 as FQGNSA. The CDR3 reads CASSLEFRTGQETQYF. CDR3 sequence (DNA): TGTGCCAGCAGCTTAGAATTCAGGACAGGGCAAGAGACCCAGTACTTC.

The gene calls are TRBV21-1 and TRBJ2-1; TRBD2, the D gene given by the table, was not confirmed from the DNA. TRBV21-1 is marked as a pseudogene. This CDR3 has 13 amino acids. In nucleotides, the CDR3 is TGTGCCGGCAGGACCCCCGGCGGGAATGAGCAGTTCTTC. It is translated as CAGRTPGGNEQFF.

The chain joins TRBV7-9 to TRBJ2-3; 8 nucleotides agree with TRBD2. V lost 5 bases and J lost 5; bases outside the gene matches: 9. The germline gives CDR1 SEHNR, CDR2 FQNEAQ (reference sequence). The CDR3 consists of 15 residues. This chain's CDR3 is CASSPEPGGQDTQYF. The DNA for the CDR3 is TGTGCCAGCAGCCCTGAACCGGGGGGGCAAGATACGCAGTATTTT.

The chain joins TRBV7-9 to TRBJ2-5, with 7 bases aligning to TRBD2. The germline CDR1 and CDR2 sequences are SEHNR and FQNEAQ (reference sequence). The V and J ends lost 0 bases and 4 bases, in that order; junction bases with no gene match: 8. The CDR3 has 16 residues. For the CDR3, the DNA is TGTGCCAGCAGCTTAGCGACTAGCCCGGCTGGAGAGACCCAGTACTTC. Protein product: CASSLATSPAGETQYF.

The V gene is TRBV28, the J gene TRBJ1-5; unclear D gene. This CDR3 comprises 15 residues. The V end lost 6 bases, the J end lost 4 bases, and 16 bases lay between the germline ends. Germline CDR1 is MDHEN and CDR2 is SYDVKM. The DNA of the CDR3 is TGTGCCAGCAGCCGGACTGGCTTGAGGAATCAGCCCCAGCATTTT. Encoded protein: CASSRTGLRNQPQHF.

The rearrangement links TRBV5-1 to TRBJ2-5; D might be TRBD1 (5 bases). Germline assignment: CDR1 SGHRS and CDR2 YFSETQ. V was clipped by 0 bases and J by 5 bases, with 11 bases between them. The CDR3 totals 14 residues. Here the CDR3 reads CASSLEQGRETQYF. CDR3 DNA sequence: TGCGCCAGCAGCTTGGAGCAGGGCCGGGAGACCCAGTACTTC.

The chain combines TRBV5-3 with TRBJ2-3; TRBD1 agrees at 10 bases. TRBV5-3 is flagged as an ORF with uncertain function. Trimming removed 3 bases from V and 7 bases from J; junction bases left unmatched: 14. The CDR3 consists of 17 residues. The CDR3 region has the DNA TGTGCCAGAAGCTCCCTACCCGGGACAGGGGCGGCGTATACGCAGTATTTT. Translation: CARSSLPGTGAAYTQYF.

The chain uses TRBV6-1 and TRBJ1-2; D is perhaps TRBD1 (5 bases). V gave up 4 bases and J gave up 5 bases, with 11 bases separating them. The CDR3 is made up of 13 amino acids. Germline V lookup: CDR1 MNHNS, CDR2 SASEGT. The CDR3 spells CASSGLKGYGYTF. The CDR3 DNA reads TGTGCCAGCAGTGGACTCAAGGGGTATGGCTACACCTTC.

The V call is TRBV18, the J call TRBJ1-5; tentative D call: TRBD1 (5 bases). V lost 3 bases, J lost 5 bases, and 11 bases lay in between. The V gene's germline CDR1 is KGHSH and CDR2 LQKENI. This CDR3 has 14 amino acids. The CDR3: CASSPTPGYQPQHF. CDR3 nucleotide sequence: TGTGCCAGCTCACCTACCCCAGGGTATCAGCCCCAGCATTTT.

The chain's CDR3 is CASSPGAGVMGFGYTF. The CDR3 coding sequence is TGTGCCAGCAGTCCAGGGGCAGGGGTAATGGGGTTTGGCTACACCTTC. The chain has TRBV27 and TRBJ1-2; D perhaps matches TRBD1 (6 bases). The V gene lost 5 bases and the J gene lost 7 bases, with 23 bases spanning the gap. The V gene's germline CDR1 is MNHEY and CDR2 SMNVEV (reference sequence). The CDR3 has 16 residues.